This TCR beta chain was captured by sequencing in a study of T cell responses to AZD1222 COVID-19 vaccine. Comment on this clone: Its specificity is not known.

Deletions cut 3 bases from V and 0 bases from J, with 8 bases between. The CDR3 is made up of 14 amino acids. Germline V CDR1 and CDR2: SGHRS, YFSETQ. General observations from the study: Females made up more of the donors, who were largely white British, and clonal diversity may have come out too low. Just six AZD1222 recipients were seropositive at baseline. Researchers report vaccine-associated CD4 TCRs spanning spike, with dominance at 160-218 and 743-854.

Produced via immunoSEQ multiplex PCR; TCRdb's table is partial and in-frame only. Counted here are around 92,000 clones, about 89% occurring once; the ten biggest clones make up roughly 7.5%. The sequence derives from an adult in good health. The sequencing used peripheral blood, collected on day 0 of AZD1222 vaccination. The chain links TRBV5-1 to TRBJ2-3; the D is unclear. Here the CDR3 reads CASSSVVSTDTQYF. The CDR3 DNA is TGCGCCAGCAGCTCTGTCGTTAGCACAGATACGCAGTATTTT. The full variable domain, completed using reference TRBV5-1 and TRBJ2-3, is KAGVTQTPRYLIKTRGQQVTLSCSPISGHRSVSWYQQTPGQGLQFLFEYFSETQRNKGNFPGRFSGRQFSNSRSEMNVSTLELGDSALYLCASSSVVSTDTQYFGPGTRLTVL.